The 4 T cell receptor beta chains in this list originate from one sample, sequenced in a study of CD8+ T cells in alopecia areata. The treatment: oral pan-JAK inhibitor, 5-10 mg twice daily. RNA extraction and reverse transcription yielded cDNA as sequencing template. Repertoires were generated with immunoSEQ multiplex PCR, while TCRdb's copy carries only in-frame clones and drops some. The sample lists around 180,000 clones, around 64% occurring once. The sequences come from CD4+ T cells sorted from blood, collected around week 47, from a patient treated with tofacitinib. The source of these receptors is a human donor with alopecia areata.

This clone was seen only once. The genes are TRBV29-1 and TRBJ1-1; tentatively, D is TRBD1 (6 bases). This CDR3 has 15 residues. CDR1 and CDR2 from the germline V gene are SQVTM and ANQGSEA. Trimming shortened V by 6 bases and J by 1 base, and 18 bases separated the two germline ends. The CDR3 protein is CSVPRRTTGNTEAFF. DNA for the CDR3: TGCAGCGTCCCCAGACGTACGACAGGGAACACTGAAGCTTTCTTT.

This clone was counted only a few times. V is TRBV2 and J is TRBJ2-7; TRBD2 matches 9 bases. Germline V lookup: CDR1 SNHLY, CDR2 FYNNEI. Trimming at V came to 3 bases and at J to 2 bases, leaving 2 bases not matched to a gene. This CDR3 has 14 residues. The DNA for the CDR3 is TGTGCCAGCAGTGAGGAGCGGGGGGCCTACGAGCAGTACTTC. This encodes CASSEERGAYEQYF.

Details on this clone: Other DNA sequences within the sample encode an identical CDR3. This chain uses TRBV10-3 with TRBJ1-5; maybe TRBD1 (6 bases). CDR3 size: 14 residues. The germline V and J ends were trimmed by 3 bases and 1 base, with 7 bases remaining between them. CDR1 is ENHRY and CDR2 is SYGVKD in the germline V gene. The CDR3 DNA follows: TGTGCCATCAGTGAACAGGGAAGCAATCAGCCCCAGCATTTT. Translation: CAISEQGSNQPQHF.

The rearrangement uses TRBV23-1 and TRBJ1-1; TRBD1 might be the D (6 bases). TRBV23-1 is an open reading frame whose function is uncertain. The CDR3 length is 13 residues. V was cut by 4 bases and J by 1 base, with 7 bases left in between. This CDR3 reads CASSPGQNTEAFF. Written as DNA, the CDR3 is TGCGCCAGCAGTCCGGGACAGAACACTGAAGCTTTCTTT.